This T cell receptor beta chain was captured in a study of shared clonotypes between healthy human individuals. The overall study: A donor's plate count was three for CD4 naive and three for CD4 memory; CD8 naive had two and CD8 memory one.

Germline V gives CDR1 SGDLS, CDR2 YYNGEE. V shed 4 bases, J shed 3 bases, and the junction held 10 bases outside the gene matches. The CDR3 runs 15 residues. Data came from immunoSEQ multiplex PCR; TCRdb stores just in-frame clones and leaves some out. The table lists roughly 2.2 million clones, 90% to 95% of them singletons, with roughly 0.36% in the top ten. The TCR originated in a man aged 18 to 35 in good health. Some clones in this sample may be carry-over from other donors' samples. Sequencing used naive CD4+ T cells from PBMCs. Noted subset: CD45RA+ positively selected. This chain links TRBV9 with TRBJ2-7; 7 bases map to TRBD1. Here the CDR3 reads CASSPNRGQSYEQYF. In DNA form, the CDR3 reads TGTGCCAGCAGCCCTAACAGGGGTCAGAGCTACGAGCAGTACTTC.